This TCR beta chain was retrieved from a study of T cells in Graves' hyperthyroidism and ophthalmopathy. Germline-derived CDR1 and CDR2 are DFQATT and SNEGSKA (reference sequence). The CDR3 sequence is 14 residues long. V dropped 6 bases and J dropped 0; count of bases not matched to a gene: 6. Researchers took RNA transcripts and amplified the TCR beta CDR3 regions from them. First-round RT-PCR of the TCR CDR3 relied on the HTBI primer set. TCRdb reanalysed the multiplex PCR reads using MiXCR and keeps one entry per CDR3 protein. The sample carries 400,000 to 600,000 distinct CDR3 sequences, more than 15% recorded once.

Input material: blood. The chain links TRBV20-1 to TRBJ2-3; 7 bases line up with TRBD2. The sequence derives from a woman aged 25 to 39 with Graves' ophthalmopathy. CDR3 DNA: TGCAGTGCCCTGCTAGCGGAGAGCACAGATACGCAGTATTTT. Amino acids: CSALLAESTDTQYF.